The 18 T cell receptor beta chains reported below all come from one sample, sequenced in a study of shared T cell receptors in the human thymus. Sequenced by immunoSEQ multiplex PCR; TCRdb stores in-frame clones only, minus some. The top ten hold 0.008% to 0.011% of the sample, which has some 760,000 clones, approximately 85% seen once. The data also belong to a second study, concerning human thymus T cells.

Source material: thymocytes. Every receptor here comes from a girl under two years old with a congenital heart defect.

The gene calls are TRBV5-1 and TRBJ2-3, with 7 nucleotides matching TRBD2. J was trimmed by 5 bases and V by 4 bases; bases with no gene match: 7. The germline gives CDR1 SGHRS, CDR2 YFSETQ. The CDR3 covers 14 residues. CDR3 sequence: CASSTGRAGDTQYF. In nucleotides, the CDR3 is TGCGCCAGCAGCACGGGGAGGGCTGGAGATACGCAGTATTTT.

The chain has TRBV6-4 and TRBJ2-2; 10 positions match TRBD2. The germline CDR1 and CDR2 sequences are MRHNA and SNTAGT. The CDR3 loop spans 20 amino acids. The V gene end was trimmed by 6 bases and the J gene end by 5 bases; junction bases not matched to a gene: 21. In DNA form, the CDR3 reads TGTGCCAGCAGCCCTTCCCTTCGGGCTAGCGGGGGAAAGTGGACCGGGGAGCTGTTTTTT. It codes for CASSPSLRASGGKWTGELFF.

The chain recombines TRBV15 with TRBJ2-5, with 12 bases lining up with TRBD2. The J call may be incorrect, as the DNA end agrees better with TRBJ2-7. The germline CDR1 and CDR2 sequences are LNHNV and YYDKDF (reference sequence). This CDR3 has 14 amino acids. Here the CDR3 reads CATSWTSGENEQYF. In DNA form, the CDR3 reads TGTGCCACCAGCTGGACTAGCGGGGAAAACGAGCAGTACTTC.

The chain couples TRBV4-1 to TRBJ1-2, with 7 bases fitting TRBD1. The CDR3 contains 17 residues. With V trimmed by 2 bases and J by 4 bases, 13 bases remained unmatched. Germline CDR1 reads MGHRA; CDR2 reads YSYEKL. Written as DNA, the CDR3 is TGCGCCAGCAGCCAACCCGACAGGGTACCCAGACTCTATGGCTACACCTTC. It yields the protein CASSQPDRVPRLYGYTF.

CDR3 DNA: TGTGCCAGCAGTCGACCAGGCGGACTGAAGACTAAGAGTGCTTTCTTT. Residues: CASSRPGGLKTKSAFF. The chain is built from TRBV5-5 and TRBJ1-1; no clear D. The germline V gene has CDR1 SGHKS and CDR2 YYEKEE (reference sequence). Deletions cut 5 bases from V and 11 bases from J, with 28 bases between. This CDR3 comprises 16 residues. Based on the CDR3 plus reference TRBV5-5 and TRBJ1-1, the full variable domain is DAGVTQSPTHLIKTRGQQVTLRCSPISGHKSVSWYQQVLGQGPQFIFQYYEKEERGRGNFPDRFSARQFPNYSSELNVNALLLGDSALYLCASSRPGGLKTKSAFFGQGTRLTVV.

Only a few counts were recorded for this clone. The rearrangement links TRBV10-3 to TRBJ1-3; D remains ambiguous. The CDR3 totals 17 residues. Trimming removed 0 bases from V and 0 bases from J, with 12 bases in between. The germline V gene has CDR1 ENHRY and CDR2 SYGVKD. The CDR3 reads CAISESRSEFSGNTIYF. The CDR3 DNA follows: TGTGCCATCAGTGAGTCGAGGAGCGAGTTCTCTGGAAACACCATATATTTT.

The V call is TRBV6-1, the J call TRBJ2-3, with a tentative D call TRBD1 (6 bases). CDR3 length: 14 residues. CDR1 MNHNS and CDR2 SASEGT come from the germline V gene. V gave up 6 bases and J gave up 4 bases, with 14 bases separating them. This CDR3 is CASSWGRGSDTQYF. As DNA, the CDR3 is TGTGCCAGCAGCTGGGGCAGGGGATCAGATACGCAGTATTTT.

This chain joins TRBV7-8 and TRBJ1-2; D is unresolved. The germline CDR1 and CDR2 sequences are SGHVS and FQNEAQ. CDR3 size: 17 residues. Trimming removed 3 bases from V and 6 bases from J, with 23 bases in between. The chain's CDR3 is CASSFRVRTAPPHGYTF. CDR3 nucleotide sequence: TGTGCCAGCAGCTTTAGGGTCAGGACTGCCCCTCCCCATGGCTACACCTTC. The full variable domain, in which reference TRBV7-8 and TRBJ1-2 provide the parts outside the CDR3, is GAGVSQSPRYKVAKRGQDVALRCDPISGHVSLFWYQQALGQGPEFLTYFQNEAQLDKSGLPSDRFFAERPEGSVSTLKIQRTQQEDSAVYLCASSFRVRTAPPHGYTFGSGTRLTVV.

This clone is a singleton in its sample. The V call is TRBV28, the J call TRBJ1-6; tentative D call: TRBD1 (6 bases). Germline CDR1 reads MDHEN; CDR2 reads SYDVKM. Between the trimmed V and J ends, which lost 5 bases and 14 bases, there was a span of 22 bases. The CDR3 length is 15 residues. The DNA for the CDR3 is TGTGCCAGCAGTCGAGGACAGCTCCGGGGGGTTACCCTCCACTTT. It translates to CASSRGQLRGVTLHF. The entire variable domain, with the rest obtained from reference TRBV28 and TRBJ1-6, is as follows: DVKVTQSSRYLVKRTGEKVFLECVQDMDHENMFWYRQDPGLGLRLIYFSYDVKMKEKGDIPEGYSVSREKKERFSLILESASTNQTSMYLCASSRGQLRGVTLHFGNGTRLTVT.

This chain joins TRBV5-1 and TRBJ2-7; 7 positions agree with TRBD1. The germline CDR1 and CDR2 sequences are SGHRS and YFSETQ. This CDR3 comprises 17 residues. J lost 2 bases, V lost 0 bases, and 11 bases had no gene match. CDR3 protein: CASSLAEPWDRPYEQYF. DNA of the CDR3: TGCGCCAGCAGCTTGGCTGAACCATGGGACAGACCCTACGAGCAGTACTTC. The variable domain in full, with the rest retrieved from reference TRBV5-1 and TRBJ2-7, is KAGVTQTPRYLIKTRGQQVTLSCSPISGHRSVSWYQQTPGQGLQFLFEYFSETQRNKGNFPGRFSGRQFSNSRSEMNVSTLELGDSALYLCASSLAEPWDRPYEQYFGPGTRLTVT.

The CDR3 DNA reads TGTGCCAGCAGCTCGACAGTAATGGATTCACCCCTCCACTTT. This gives the protein CASSSTVMDSPLHF. The chain employs TRBV6-5 and TRBJ1-6, with D tentatively TRBD1 (5 bases). V lost 6 bases and J lost 8, with 14 bases in between. The CDR3 is 14 amino acids. CDR1 and CDR2 (germline): MNHEY, SVGAGI.

The chain has TRBV9 and TRBJ1-2; D not certain. Trimming stripped 0 bases from V and 4 bases from J, with 19 bases between. Germline V CDR1 and CDR2: SGDLS, YYNGEE. This CDR3 is built from 17 residues. CDR3 protein: CASSVGSGMRGPYGYTF. The CDR3 DNA follows: TGTGCCAGCAGCGTAGGGTCCGGGATGCGAGGCCCCTATGGCTACACCTTC.

This sequence joins TRBV28 and TRBJ1-1; D call uncertain. The V end was cut by 3 bases, the J end by 1 base, with 3 bases between. Germline-derived CDR1 and CDR2 are MDHEN and SYDVKM. CDR3 length: 12 amino acids. The CDR3 protein is CASSFGNTEAFF. The DNA for the CDR3 is TGTGCCAGCAGTTTCGGGAACACTGAAGCTTTCTTT. Full variable domain (remainder filled in from reference TRBV28 and TRBJ1-1): DVKVTQSSRYLVKRTGEKVFLECVQDMDHENMFWYRQDPGLGLRLIYFSYDVKMKEKGDIPEGYSVSREKKERFSLILESASTNQTSMYLCASSFGNTEAFFGQGTRLTVV.

The chain recombines TRBV5-1 with TRBJ1-1, with 7 bases lining up with TRBD1. Trimming removed 4 bases from V and 1 base from J; junction bases left unmatched: 1. Germline V lookup: CDR1 SGHRS, CDR2 YFSETQ. The length of the CDR3 is 13 residues. CDR3 coding DNA: TGCGCCAGCAGCAGGACAGGGAACACTGAAGCTTTCTTT. The encoded protein is CASSRTGNTEAFF.

J is TRBJ1-1 and V is TRBV29-1; TRBD1 matches 8 bases. After removal of 8 bases from V and 8 bases from J, the junction contained 10 bases not matched to a gene. There are 12 residues in the CDR3. The germline gives CDR1 SQVTM, CDR2 ANQGSEA. This CDR3 reads CSNQPWDREAFF. CDR3 in DNA: TGCAGCAATCAACCTTGGGACAGGGAAGCTTTCTTT.

This rearrangement joins TRBV12-5 to TRBJ2-7; TRBD2 matches at 13 bases. CDR1 is LGHNT and CDR2 is FRNRAP in the germline V gene. V was pared by 1 base and J by 3 bases, with 6 bases of the junction left unmatched. The CDR3 is made up of 17 amino acids. In DNA form, the CDR3 reads TGTGCTAGTGGTTTGGCCCCAGGGACTAGCGGGGACTACGAGCAGTACTTC. It specifies CASGLAPGTSGDYEQYF. Full variable domain (outside the CDR3, taken from reference TRBV12-5 and TRBJ2-7): DARVTQTPRHKVTEMGQEVTMRCQPILGHNTVFWYRQTMMQGLELLAYFRNRAPLDDSGMPKDRFSAEMPDATLATLKIQPSEPRDSAVYFCASGLAPGTSGDYEQYFGPGTRLTVT.

The rearrangement links TRBV7-8 to TRBJ2-1, with 7 nucleotides matching TRBD2. The trim removed 1 base at V and 4 bases at J, leaving 10 bases unmatched. Germline loops: CDR1 SGHVS, CDR2 FQNEAQ. The CDR3 runs to 17 residues. DNA of the CDR3: TGTGCCAGCAGCTTAGATCCCGCGGGGGTGATTTACAATGAGCAGTTCTTC. Translating it yields CASSLDPAGVIYNEQFF.

The chain couples TRBV14 to TRBJ2-1; 8 bases line up with TRBD1. Germline assignment: CDR1 SGHDN and CDR2 FVKESK. There are 14 residues in the CDR3. The V segment lost 3 bases and the J segment 5 bases; nucleotides outside the gene matches: 3. The CDR3 sequence: CASSHSGGHNEQFF. The CDR3 DNA reads TGTGCCAGCAGCCATTCAGGGGGCCACAATGAGCAGTTCTTC.